One sample yielded the 22 T cell receptor beta chains listed below, sequenced in a study of blood T cell repertoires in COVID-19. Sequencing used immunoSEQ multiplex PCR; TCRdb keeps in-frame clones, though not all of them. The data show fewer than 50,000 clones, approximately 70% seen once. Sequenced sample: peripheral blood. The receptors originated from an elderly man with acute or convalescent COVID-19.

This chain uses TRBV5-8 with TRBJ2-2; 9 bases line up with TRBD2. CDR3 size: 16 residues. Germline trimming cut 4 bases from V and 6 bases from J; bases unmatched to any gene: 10. Germline V gene lookup returns CDR1 SGHTS and CDR2 YDEGEE. CDR3 coding DNA: TGTGCCAGCAGCCCCGGGACTAGCTCTTTCTCCGGGGAGCTGTTTTTT. The encoded protein is CASSPGTSSFSGELFF.

This clone was observed a few times. The CDR3 here is CASSGTGAHNEQFF. CDR3 bases: TGTGCCAGCAGCGGGACAGGGGCTCACAATGAGCAGTTCTTC. The chain carries TRBV6-6 and TRBJ2-1; 10 bases match TRBD1. Germline CDR1 is MNHNY and CDR2 is SVGAGI (reference sequence). V gave up 6 bases and J gave up 5 bases; unmatched junction bases: 4. The CDR3 loop spans 14 amino acids.

This chain links TRBV5-6 with TRBJ2-1, with 9 bases fitting TRBD2. Germline assignment: CDR1 SGHDT and CDR2 YYEEEE. V was pared by 3 bases and J by 2 bases, with 3 bases of the junction left unmatched. The CDR3 spans 15 residues. CDR3 residues: CASSSIAGAYNEQFF. The CDR3 DNA follows: TGTGCCAGCAGCTCTATAGCGGGAGCCTACAATGAGCAGTTCTTC.

The chain combines TRBV28 with TRBJ2-5; D perhaps matches TRBD1 (6 bases). Trimming removed 2 bases from V and 1 base from J, with 11 bases in between. The V gene's germline CDR1 is MDHEN and CDR2 SYDVKM. This CDR3 comprises 15 residues. CDR3 DNA sequence: TGTGCCAGCAGTTTACGAAGAGGGGGCCAAGAGACCCAGTACTTC. It codes for CASSLRRGGQETQYF.

This rearrangement joins TRBV9 to TRBJ1-4; TRBD1 matches 7 bases. With 4 bases clipped from V and 5 bases from J, the junction kept 8 bases outside the gene matches. The germline V gene has CDR1 SGDLS and CDR2 YYNGEE. The length of the CDR3 is 15 residues. CDR3 DNA sequence: TGTGCCAGCAGCTTCCGGGACAGCGTAAATGAAAAACTGTTTTTT. It translates to CASSFRDSVNEKLFF.

The V call is TRBV6-2 or TRBV6-3, the J call TRBJ2-7; D call uncertain. The V end lost 4 bases, the J end lost 1 base, and 5 bases lay between the germline ends. The CDR3 is 12 residues long. Per germline, CDR1 MNHEY and CDR2 SVGEGT. In DNA form, the CDR3 reads TGTGCCAGCAGTTTCCTTTCCTACGAGCAGTACTTC. Amino acid sequence: CASSFLSYEQYF.

There are a few counts of this clone. V gene TRBV18 combines with J gene TRBJ2-3; 7 bases align to TRBD1. Germline assignment: CDR1 KGHSH and CDR2 LQKENI. This CDR3 is built from 14 residues. Trimming removed 8 bases from V and 0 bases from J; junction bases left unmatched: 5. The CDR3 is CASAQGVSTDTQYF. The DNA for the CDR3 is TGTGCCAGCGCCCAGGGGGTTAGCACAGATACGCAGTATTTT.

This clone was counted only a few times. The chain joins TRBV6-2 or TRBV6-3 to TRBJ2-7; 7 bases match TRBD1. Trimming removed 4 bases from V and 1 base from J; junction bases left unmatched: 7. The CDR3 contains 15 residues. Germline assignment: CDR1 MNHEY and CDR2 SVGEGT. CDR3 region: CASSSLDRYSYEQYF. In nucleotides, the CDR3 is TGTGCCAGCAGTTCCCTGGACAGGTATTCCTACGAGCAGTACTTC.

The chain employs TRBV5-5 and TRBJ2-7; 7 bases fit TRBD1. CDR3 size: 14 residues. The germline CDR1 and CDR2 sequences are SGHKS and YYEKEE (reference sequence). J was trimmed by 2 bases and V by 3 bases; bases with no gene match: 5. CDR3 sequence (DNA): TGTGCCAGCAGCTCACAGGGGTCAACCTACGAGCAGTACTTC. Amino acids: CASSSQGSTYEQYF.

The chain couples TRBV7-9 to TRBJ1-3; the match to TRBD1 covers 9 bases. Trimming cost V 4 bases and J 3 bases; bases outside gene matches: 1. Per germline, CDR1 SEHNR and CDR2 FQNEAQ (reference sequence). CDR3 size: 14 residues. The CDR3 sequence is CASSSTGGGNTIYF. The DNA for the CDR3 is TGTGCCAGCAGCTCGACAGGGGGTGGAAACACCATATATTTT.

J is TRBJ2-3 and V is TRBV4-3; no reliable D call. Between the trimmed V and J ends, which lost 4 bases and 1 base, there was a span of 9 bases. This CDR3 has 14 amino acids. The germline V gene has CDR1 LGHNA and CDR2 YSLEER. CDR3 in DNA: TGCGCCAGCAGCCTACTTACGGGCACAGATACGCAGTATTTT. It translates to CASSLLTGTDTQYF.

The gene calls are TRBV27 and TRBJ2-1; 7 bases are shared with TRBD1. From germline, CDR1 is MNHEY and CDR2 SMNVEV (reference sequence). The V segment lost 3 bases and the J segment 6 bases; nucleotides outside the gene matches: 11. The CDR3 contains 16 residues. This CDR3 is CASSFRQGKSFNEQFF. In DNA form, the CDR3 reads TGTGCCAGCAGTTTCCGACAGGGCAAGAGCTTCAATGAGCAGTTCTTC.

To note about this clone: Other nucleotide sequences in the sample specify the same CDR3. The chain is built from TRBV5-1 and TRBJ2-5; 12 bases match TRBD1. With V trimmed by 4 bases and J by 0 bases, 4 bases remained unmatched. Germline CDR1 and CDR2: SGHRS and YFSETQ. The CDR3 totals 16 residues. CDR3 nucleotide sequence: TGCGCCAGCAGCGGCGGGACAGGGGGCTACCAAGAGACCCAGTACTTC. Protein: CASSGGTGGYQETQYF.

This chain joins TRBV7-9 and TRBJ2-7, with 8 nucleotides matching TRBD2. Germline V gene lookup returns CDR1 SEHNR and CDR2 FQNEAQ (reference sequence). The CDR3 totals 14 residues. J gave up 7 bases and V 7 bases, and 12 bases lay outside the gene matches. The CDR3 spells CASTLDGRAKEQYF. CDR3 sequence (DNA): TGTGCCAGCACCCTCGACGGGAGGGCCAAAGAGCAGTACTTC.

V gene TRBV7-8 combines with J gene TRBJ1-1; TRBD1 might be the D (6 bases). The germline gives CDR1 SGHVS, CDR2 FQNEAQ. This CDR3 contains 14 residues. Trimming pared 5 bases from V and 8 bases from J, leaving 18 bases between. In nucleotides, the CDR3 is TGTGCCAGCAGCCCGGGTGGGCAGGGGTCGGAAGCTTTCTTT. This sequence encodes CASSPGGQGSEAFF.

This clone was detected many times. This chain joins TRBV7-9 and TRBJ2-6; D gene unclear. The V gene lost 0 bases and the J gene lost 1 base, with 4 bases spanning the gap. In germline, CDR1 is SEHNR, CDR2 FQNEAQ (reference sequence). CDR3 length: 15 amino acids. CDR3 nucleotide sequence: TGTGCCAGCAGCTTAGCGGAGTCTGGGGCCAACGTCCTGACTTTC. It yields the protein CASSLAESGANVLTF.

CDR3 loop: CASSPSQGAQPQHF. The CDR3 nucleotides are TGTGCCAGCAGTCCCTCTCAGGGGGCTCAGCCCCAGCATTTT. The chain links TRBV28 to TRBJ1-5, with 8 bases matching TRBD1. Per germline, CDR1 MDHEN and CDR2 SYDVKM. The CDR3 consists of 14 residues. V shed 5 bases, J shed 6 bases, and the junction held 6 bases outside the gene matches.

In its sample, this clone was seen a few times. The chain has TRBV12-3 or TRBV12-4 and TRBJ2-3; 7 bases are a match to TRBD2. This CDR3 contains 12 residues. Germline trimming cut 6 bases from V and 9 bases from J; bases unmatched to any gene: 6. The CDR3 loop reads CASSRLASTQYF. The CDR3 region has the DNA TGTGCCAGCAGCCGACTAGCTTCAACGCAGTATTTT.

The V gene is TRBV29-1, the J gene TRBJ2-1; 11 bases align to TRBD2. CDR1 and CDR2 from the germline V gene are SQVTM and ANQGSEA. The V gene end was trimmed by 7 bases and the J gene end by 4 bases; junction bases not matched to a gene: 6. The CDR3 length is 14 residues. The CDR3 DNA is TGCAGCGCCTCTAGACTAGCGGGGTACAATGAGCAGTTCTTC. Translating gives CSASRLAGYNEQFF.

The genes are TRBV5-4 and TRBJ1-3; D might be TRBD1 (6 bases). Germline CDR1 and CDR2: SGHNT and YYREEE (reference sequence). The CDR3 length is 17 residues. V was cut by 4 bases and J by 0 bases, with 17 bases left in between. The CDR3, as DNA: TGTGCCAGCAGCGCGCGGGGGGGCCACTACTCTGGAAACACCATATATTTT. This sequence encodes CASSARGGHYSGNTIYF.

This rearrangement joins TRBV12-5 to TRBJ2-3; maybe TRBD2 (6 bases). Germline loops: CDR1 LGHNT, CDR2 FRNRAP. The CDR3 consists of 14 residues. Trimming removed 6 bases at V and 4 bases at J, with 14 bases between. CDR3 region: CASGSSGVPDTQYF. For the CDR3, the DNA is TGTGCTAGTGGATCATCGGGAGTCCCAGATACGCAGTATTTT.

This clone was observed a few times. The chain joins TRBV5-1 to TRBJ2-5; TRBD2 agrees at 11 bases. CDR1 SGHRS and CDR2 YFSETQ come from the germline V gene. CDR3 length equals 16 residues. Trimming cost V 4 bases and J 4 bases; bases outside gene matches: 9. CDR3 nucleotide sequence: TGCGCCAGCAGCGCCTTAGCGGGAGGGCCCTCAGAGACCCAGTACTTC. Encoded protein: CASSALAGGPSETQYF.